This T cell receptor beta chain was sequenced for a study of T cell responses to AZD1222 COVID-19 vaccine. Pooling was applied to second doses at about 4 or about 12 weeks. General study results and limits: Repertoire samples came only from after the peak T cell response. Of spike-specific TCRs, nearly half reportedly target regions left unmutated in variants. With dominance at 160-218 and 743-854, vaccine-associated CD4 TCRs spanned spike.

This table comes from immunoSEQ multiplex PCR, and its TCRdb copy is limited to in-frame clones, with some not included. The data hold about 84,000 clones, with roughly 85% observed a single time. V shed 0 bases and J shed 4 bases, with 22 bases lying between them. This CDR3 has 19 residues. Per germline, CDR1 MNHEY and CDR2 SVGEGT. Note on this clone: What it recognizes is unknown.

The gene calls are TRBV6-2 or TRBV6-3 and TRBJ1-5; no definite D call. This receptor was identified in an adult who received the AZD1222 COVID-19 vaccine. Sample: peripheral blood, taken 28 days after the second AZD1222 dose. CDR3 amino acids: CASSYSLGVLEDPNQPQHF. CDR3 in DNA: TGTGCCAGCAGTTACTCGCTCGGGGTCCTAGAAGATCCAAATCAGCCCCAGCATTTT.